This TCR beta chain was obtained from a study of T cell responses to AZD1222 COVID-19 vaccine. Study findings and constraints: Clonal diversity was possibly underestimated; the donors were predominantly white British and more often female. It was only a handful of AZD1222 recipients who were seropositive at baseline. Close to half of spike-specific TCRs reportedly recognize unmutated variant regions. Spike-specific TCR breadth rose after two AZD1222 doses, and depth rose as well.

The junction had 16 bases not matched to a gene; V was cut back by 8 bases and J by 7 bases. CDR3 size: 15 residues. The germline V gene has CDR1 SNHLY and CDR2 FYNNEI. With respect to this clone: Antigen: not known.

Using immunoSEQ multiplex PCR, the repertoire was profiled, and TCRdb retains in-frame clones only, with some absent. The table has some 130,000 clones, 80% to 95% seen once. This chain links TRBV2 with TRBJ2-7; 8 nucleotides align to TRBD1. The starting material was peripheral blood, obtained 28 days after the second AZD1222 dose. This receptor was taken from an adult who received the AZD1222 COVID-19 vaccine. Here the CDR3 reads CASQPGQDSTGEQYF. CDR3 DNA: TGTGCCAGCCAACCGGGACAGGACTCCACTGGGGAGCAGTACTTC.